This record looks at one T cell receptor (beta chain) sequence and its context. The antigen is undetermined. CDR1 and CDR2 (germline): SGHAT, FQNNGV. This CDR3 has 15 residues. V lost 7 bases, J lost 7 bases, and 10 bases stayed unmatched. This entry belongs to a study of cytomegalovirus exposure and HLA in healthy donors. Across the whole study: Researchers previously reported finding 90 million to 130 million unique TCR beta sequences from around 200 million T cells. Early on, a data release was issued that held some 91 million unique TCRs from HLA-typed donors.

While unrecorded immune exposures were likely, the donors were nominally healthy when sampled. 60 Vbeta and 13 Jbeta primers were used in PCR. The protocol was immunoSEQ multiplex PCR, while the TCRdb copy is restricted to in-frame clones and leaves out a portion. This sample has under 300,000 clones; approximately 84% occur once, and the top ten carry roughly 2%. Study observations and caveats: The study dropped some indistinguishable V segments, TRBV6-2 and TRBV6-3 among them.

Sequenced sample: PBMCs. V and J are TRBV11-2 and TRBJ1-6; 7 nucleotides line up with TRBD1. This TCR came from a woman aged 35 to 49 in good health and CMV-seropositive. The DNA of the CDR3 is TGTGCCAGCACCCTTAGGGGGACAGTAAATTCACCCCTCCACTTT. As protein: CASTLRGTVNSPLHF.